A selection of T cell receptor beta chains follows, all from one sample in a study of T cells in localized non-small cell lung cancer. Repertoires were generated with immunoSEQ multiplex PCR, while TCRdb's copy carries only in-frame clones and drops some. The sample has some 1,500 clones, over 20% seen once. The input for sequencing was lung tumor tissue, taken before any cancer treatment. The receptors stem from a male donor older than 55 with stage II lung adenocarcinoma. The CDR3 runs from the conserved cysteine through the conserved F or W. Each record gives: CDR3 DNA, CDR3 protein, clone size, V gene, J gene, D gene. The D gene is left open where the match is weak. Rows may omit the clone size; those that give it use once, few, many or a size class.

DNA: TGTGCCACCAGCACCATGGGACGGTCGGGCACTGAAGCTTTCTTT
CDR3: CATSTMGRSGTEAFF
size: few
V: TRBV15
J: TRBJ1-1
D: .

DNA: TGTGCCAGCAGGGGGTTTGATACGGCCTATGGCTACACCTTC
CDR3: CASRGFDTAYGYTF
size: .
V: TRBV25-1
J: TRBJ1-2
D: .

DNA: TGTGCCAGCAGCTTTCCGGGACGAAGTCAGCCCCAGCATTTT
CDR3: CASSFPGRSQPQHF
size: few
V: TRBV11-3
J: TRBJ1-5
D: .

DNA: TGTGCCAGTAGTTCGAGGGGAGGTGAAGAAAAACTGTTTTTT
CDR3: CASSSRGGEEKLFF
size: .
V: TRBV19
J: TRBJ1-4
D: .

DNA: TGTGCCAGTAGTATAGCGGGGGCCGCGTACAATGAGCAGTTCTTC
CDR3: CASSIAGAAYNEQFF
size: .
V: TRBV19
J: TRBJ2-1
D: .

DNA: TGCGCCAGCAGCTTGGTGGCAGGGATGAACACTGAAGCTTTCTTT
CDR3: CASSLVAGMNTEAFF
size: .
V: TRBV5-1
J: TRBJ1-1
D: .

DNA: TGTGCCAGCAGCTTGGGTAGGAAGGGTACTGAAGCTTTCTTT
CDR3: CASSLGRKGTEAFF
size: large
V: TRBV11-3
J: TRBJ1-1
D: .

DNA: TGTGCCAGCAGCTTACTAGCGGGGCTGAACACCGGGGAGCTGTTTTTT
CDR3: CASSLLAGLNTGELFF
size: large
V: TRBV11-3
J: TRBJ2-2
D: TRBD2

DNA: TGTGCTAGTGGTTTGGGGTGGACAGGGAACACCGGGGAGCTGTTTTTT
CDR3: CASGLGWTGNTGELFF
size: .
V: TRBV12-5
J: TRBJ2-2
D: TRBD1

DNA: TGTGCCAGCAGTTACGGATGGGGCCGGTACGAGCTGTTTTTT
CDR3: CASSYGWGRYELFF
size: few
V: TRBV6-8
J: TRBJ2-2
D: .

DNA: TGCGCCAGCAGCTTCCTCCAGGGTGGCCCCTCTGGAAACACCATATATTTT
CDR3: CASSFLQGGPSGNTIYF
size: .
V: TRBV5-1
J: TRBJ1-3
D: .

DNA: TGTGCCTGGAGGGGAGGGTGGTCCGCGAGGCACACTGAAGCTTTCTTT
CDR3: CAWRGGWSARHTEAFF
size: few
V: TRBV30
J: TRBJ1-1
D: .

DNA: TGTGCCAGCAGTGTGGGCAGAGCAAGGTCTGGGGCCAACGTCCTGACTTTC
CDR3: CASSVGRARSGANVLTF
size: .
V: TRBV6-8
J: TRBJ2-6
D: .

DNA: TGTGCCAGCAGTTACTTTCCGGGATGGAGGGGCTACACCTTC
CDR3: CASSYFPGWRGYTF
size: medium-sized
V: TRBV6-8
J: TRBJ1-2
D: .

DNA: TGTGCCAGCAGCTATAGACTAGCCGCCCGGGATGAGCAGTTCTTC
CDR3: CASSYRLAARDEQFF
size: .
V: TRBV11-3
J: TRBJ2-1
D: TRBD2

DNA: TGTGCCAGTACCCCAACCACAGGGGGCGCGCGGACCTATGGCTACACCTTC
CDR3: CASTPTTGGARTYGYTF
size: .
V: TRBV19
J: TRBJ1-2
D: TRBD1

DNA: TGTGCCATCAGGCACGGTCCCGGGACAGGATCTGGAAACACCATATATTTT
CDR3: CAIRHGPGTGSGNTIYF
size: few
V: TRBV6-8
J: TRBJ1-3
D: TRBD1

DNA: TGCGCCAGCAGTGCTTCTAGCGGGGAGGGGGGTACGCAGTATTTT
CDR3: CASSASSGEGGTQYF
size: .
V: TRBV10-2
J: TRBJ2-3
D: TRBD2

DNA: TGTGCCAGTAGTAACAACTATGGCTACACCTTC
CDR3: CASSNNYGYTF
size: .
V: TRBV19
J: TRBJ1-2
D: .

DNA: TGTGCCATCAGTGAGCACAGGACCCGGACCGGGGAGCTGTTTTTT
CDR3: CAISEHRTRTGELFF
size: few
V: TRBV10-3
J: TRBJ2-2
D: .

DNA: TGTGCCAGCTCACCCGGACAGGTCCGATATAGCAATCAGCCCCAGCATTTT
CDR3: CASSPGQVRYSNQPQHF
size: .
V: TRBV18
J: TRBJ1-5
D: TRBD1

DNA: TGTGCCAGCAGCTTATCTGGGACAGCTTCCTATGGCTACACCTTC
CDR3: CASSLSGTASYGYTF
size: .
V: TRBV11-3
J: TRBJ1-2
D: TRBD1

DNA: TGTGCCAGCAGTTACAGTCGGAAAAGCTATAATTCACCCCTCCACTTT
CDR3: CASSYSRKSYNSPLHF
size: .
V: TRBV6-8
J: TRBJ1-6
D: .

DNA: TGTGCCAGCTCACCAAGGGGGACATCTCACAATCAGCCCCAGCATTTT
CDR3: CASSPRGTSHNQPQHF
size: .
V: TRBV18
J: TRBJ1-5
D: .

DNA: TGTGCCAGTAGGACAGGGGGCGCTTATTCACCCCTCCACTTT
CDR3: CASRTGGAYSPLHF
size: .
V: TRBV19
J: TRBJ1-6
D: TRBD1

DNA: TGTGCCAGCAGCTTTTTCGGACAGGGGGCGGGAACCGGGGAGCTGTTTTTT
CDR3: CASSFFGQGAGTGELFF
size: few
V: TRBV11-3
J: TRBJ2-2
D: TRBD1

DNA: TGCAGCGTTGCGGGGGGCTCCAGCTCCTACAATGAGCAGTTCTTC
CDR3: CSVAGGSSSYNEQFF
size: .
V: TRBV29-1
J: TRBJ2-1
D: .

DNA: TGTGCCAGTAGTATAGTAGGGGCGTCAGAGACCCAGTACTTC
CDR3: CASSIVGASETQYF
size: .
V: TRBV19
J: TRBJ2-5
D: .

DNA: TGTGCCAGTAGCCTCGGACGGAAAGGGACTGAAGCTTTCTTT
CDR3: CASSLGRKGTEAFF
size: once
V: TRBV19
J: TRBJ1-1
D: .

DNA: TGTGCCAGCAGTTACGACAGTAACTATGGCTACACCTTC
CDR3: CASSYDSNYGYTF
size: medium-sized
V: TRBV6-8
J: TRBJ1-2
D: .

DNA: TGCGCCAGCAGCCCACGACAGGGCCCGTTCATGAACACTGAAGCTTTCTTT
CDR3: CASSPRQGPFMNTEAFF
size: .
V: TRBV5-1
J: TRBJ1-1
D: TRBD1

DNA: TGTGCCAGCAGCTTAATAGGGGGCTACGAGCAGTACTTC
CDR3: CASSLIGGYEQYF
size: few
V: TRBV7-8
J: TRBJ2-7
D: .

DNA: TGCGCCAGCAGCACCACGACAGGGTGGAACACTGAAGCTTTCTTT
CDR3: CASSTTTGWNTEAFF
size: .
V: TRBV5-1
J: TRBJ1-1
D: TRBD1

DNA: TGTGCCAGCAGTCCTCTCGGCGGGTACGATCAGCCCCAGCATTTT
CDR3: CASSPLGGYDQPQHF
size: .
V: TRBV6-8
J: TRBJ1-5
D: .

DNA: TGTGCCACCAAAAAGGGGGATGGAGAAGGCTATGGCTACACCTTC
CDR3: CATKKGDGEGYGYTF
size: .
V: TRBV19
J: TRBJ1-2
D: .

DNA: TGTGCCAGCAGCTCACTAGGACAGGGCGCTAATCAGCCCCAGCATTTT
CDR3: CASSSLGQGANQPQHF
size: .
V: TRBV11-3
J: TRBJ1-5
D: TRBD1

DNA: TGCGCCAGCAATATAGGAGGGGCTAGCGGGACCAATGAGCAGTTCTTC
CDR3: CASNIGGASGTNEQFF
size: .
V: TRBV5-1
J: TRBJ2-1
D: TRBD2

DNA: TGTGCCAGCAGCTTAACGACCCAAGACAGTTCGAACACCGGGGAGCTGTTTTTT
CDR3: CASSLTTQDSSNTGELFF
size: few
V: TRBV11-3
J: TRBJ2-2
D: .

DNA: TGTGCCAGTCGGACCTCCCGGGACAGAAAATTATTAAGCAATCAGCCCCAGCATTTT
CDR3: CASRTSRDRKLLSNQPQHF
size: .
V: TRBV19
J: TRBJ1-5
D: TRBD1

DNA: TGTGCCAGCAGCCAAGGCGGGGGGTATCAGCCCCAGCATTTT
CDR3: CASSQGGGYQPQHF
size: few
V: TRBV16
J: TRBJ1-5
D: .

DNA: TGTGCCAGCAGCCAAGAGAGGACCTATGGAAACACCATATATTTT
CDR3: CASSQERTYGNTIYF
size: few
V: TRBV14
J: TRBJ1-3
D: .

DNA: TGTGCCAGCCGCGGGGCGCCTCTCGATGAAGCTTTCTTT
CDR3: CASRGAPLDEAFF
size: few
V: TRBV28
J: TRBJ1-1
D: .

DNA: TGTGCCAGCAGCCGATGGGACTCTTCACGAACCACAGATACGCAGTATTTT
CDR3: CASSRWDSSRTTDTQYF
size: .
V: TRBV14
J: TRBJ2-3
D: .

DNA: TGTGCCAGCAGTTCTCCGGTAGGGCAGGAGAACACCGGGGAGCTGTTTTTT
CDR3: CASSSPVGQENTGELFF
size: few
V: TRBV6-8
J: TRBJ2-2
D: .

DNA: TGTGCCAGCAGCTTGGGGGCAGGGCGAAACACCGGGGAGCTGTTTTTT
CDR3: CASSLGAGRNTGELFF
size: few
V: TRBV11-3
J: TRBJ2-2
D: .

DNA: TGTGCCAGCAGCTTGGCCACAGGGGGGAACACTGAAGCTTTCTTT
CDR3: CASSLATGGNTEAFF
size: .
V: TRBV11-3
J: TRBJ1-1
D: TRBD1